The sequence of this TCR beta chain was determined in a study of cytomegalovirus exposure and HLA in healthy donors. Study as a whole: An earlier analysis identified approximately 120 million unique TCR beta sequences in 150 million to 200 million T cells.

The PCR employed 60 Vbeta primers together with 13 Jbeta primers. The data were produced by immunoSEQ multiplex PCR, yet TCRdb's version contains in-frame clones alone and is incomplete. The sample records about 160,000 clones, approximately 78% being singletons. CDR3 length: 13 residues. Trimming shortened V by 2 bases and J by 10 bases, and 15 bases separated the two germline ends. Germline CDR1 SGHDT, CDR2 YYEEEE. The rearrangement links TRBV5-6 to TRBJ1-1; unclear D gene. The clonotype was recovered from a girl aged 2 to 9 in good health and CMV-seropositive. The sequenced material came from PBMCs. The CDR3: CASSFRAQRGAFF. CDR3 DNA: TGTGCCAGCAGCTTTCGAGCCCAACGGGGAGCTTTCTTT.